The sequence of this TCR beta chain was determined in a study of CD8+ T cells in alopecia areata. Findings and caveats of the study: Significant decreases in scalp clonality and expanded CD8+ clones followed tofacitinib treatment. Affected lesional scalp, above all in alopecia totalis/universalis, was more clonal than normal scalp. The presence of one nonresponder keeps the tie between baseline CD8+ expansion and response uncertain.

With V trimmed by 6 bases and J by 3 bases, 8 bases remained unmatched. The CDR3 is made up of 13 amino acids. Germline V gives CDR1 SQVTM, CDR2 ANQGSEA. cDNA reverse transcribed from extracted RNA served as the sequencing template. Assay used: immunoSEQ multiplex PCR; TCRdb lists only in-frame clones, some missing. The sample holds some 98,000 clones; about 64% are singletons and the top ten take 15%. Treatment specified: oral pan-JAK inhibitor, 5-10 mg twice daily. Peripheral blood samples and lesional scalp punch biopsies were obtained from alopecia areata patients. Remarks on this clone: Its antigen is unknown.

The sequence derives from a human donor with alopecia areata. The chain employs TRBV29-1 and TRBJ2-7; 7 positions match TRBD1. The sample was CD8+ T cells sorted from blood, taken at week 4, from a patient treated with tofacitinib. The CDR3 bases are TGCAGCGTGACCGTGACAGGGAACTACGAGCAGTACTTC. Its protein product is CSVTVTGNYEQYF.